This T cell receptor (beta chain) was recovered during a study of technical replicates of blood from several donors. Using immunoSEQ multiplex PCR, the repertoire was profiled, and TCRdb retains in-frame clones only, with some absent. The table records roughly 76,000 clones, around 94% of them present only once. The sample holds one count of this clone. The TCR originated in a human donor in good health. The sequenced sample consisted of T cells isolated from PBMCs.

The CDR3 region is CASSLTVNQPQHF. The DNA for the CDR3 is TGTGCCAGCAGCTTGACAGTTAATCAGCCCCAGCATTTT. The chain links TRBV6-1 to TRBJ1-5; D is perhaps TRBD1 (5 bases). CDR1 is MNHNS, CDR2 SASEGT, per germline. Trimming shortened V by 6 bases and J by 4 bases, and 10 bases separated the two germline ends. The CDR3 runs to 13 residues.